This entry is about one TCR beta chain. Repertoires were generated with immunoSEQ multiplex PCR, while TCRdb's copy carries only in-frame clones and drops some. Among fewer than 350,000 clones listed, roughly 89% were seen once. Germline V gene sequence: CDR1 SGHRS, CDR2 YFSETQ. Between the trimmed V and J ends, which lost 7 bases and 0 bases, there was a span of 10 bases. The CDR3 contains 14 residues. This sample was taken from a study of blood T cell repertoires in COVID-19. The chain recombines TRBV5-1 with TRBJ2-2; maybe TRBD2 (6 bases). Sequencing was carried out using PBMCs or T cells enriched from blood (not recorded which). The source is a woman aged 40-49 years who had recovered from COVID-19. The DNA for the CDR3 is TGCGCCAGCGGAGGGTCACCGAACACCGGGGAGCTGTTTTTT. The encoded protein is CASGGSPNTGELFF.